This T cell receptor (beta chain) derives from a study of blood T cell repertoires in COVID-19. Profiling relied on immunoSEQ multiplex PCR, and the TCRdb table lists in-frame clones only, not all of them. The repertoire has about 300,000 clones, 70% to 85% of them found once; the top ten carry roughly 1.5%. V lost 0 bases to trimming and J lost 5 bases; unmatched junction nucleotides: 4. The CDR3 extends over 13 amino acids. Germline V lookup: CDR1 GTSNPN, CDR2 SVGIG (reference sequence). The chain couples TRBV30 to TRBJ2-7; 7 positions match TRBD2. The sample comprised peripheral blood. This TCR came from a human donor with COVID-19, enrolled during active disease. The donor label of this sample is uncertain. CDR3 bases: TGTGCCTGGAGTGTAGGGCGGGGGAACGAGCAGTACTTC. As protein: CAWSVGRGNEQYF.